The 15 T cell receptor beta chains presented below share a single source sample, sequenced in a study of blood T cell repertoires in COVID-19 (TCRdb year 2020). The method was the immunoSEQ multiplex PCR assay. Not all clones reach the TCRdb copy of this immuneACCESS table, which keeps in-frame sequences only. Checked studies attribute under half of the gap to unresolved V genes and leave the rest unexplained. This sample gives about 64,000 clones in total; 78% of them show up just once. Around 14% of the sample is in the top ten clones. Sequencing input: peripheral blood. These receptors were obtained from a man aged 60 to 69 with COVID-19, enrolled during active disease.

The chain employs TRBV5-4 and TRBJ2-3; 8 nucleotides align to TRBD2. Trimming took 1 base from V and 3 from J; bases not matched to a gene: 4. CDR3 length: 15 residues. Germline V gene data show CDR1 as SGHNT and CDR2 as YYREEE (reference sequence). CDR3 coding DNA: TGTGCCAGCAGCTTGTTAGGCGGGGGGACAGATACGCAGTATTTT. It codes for CASSLLGGGTDTQYF. Using reference TRBV5-4 and TRBJ2-3 for the parts outside the CDR3, the full variable domain is ETGVTQSPTHLIKTRGQQVTLRCSSQSGHNTVSWYQQALGQGPQFIFQYYREEENGRGNFPPRFSGLQFPNYSSELNVNALELDDSALYLCASSLLGGGTDTQYFGPGTRLTVL.

This clone was recorded once. The rearrangement links TRBV15 to TRBJ2-6, with TRBD1 as a possible D gene (5 bases). The CDR3 runs 18 residues. Between the trimmed V and J ends, which lost 4 bases and 0 bases, there was a span of 16 bases. The germline CDR1 and CDR2 sequences are LNHNV and YYDKDF (reference sequence). The CDR3 DNA reads TGTGCCACCAGCAAAGCGCCCAGGGTGAACTCTGGGGCCAACGTCCTGACTTTC. It specifies CATSKAPRVNSGANVLTF. Combining the CDR3 with reference TRBV15 and TRBJ2-6 gives the whole variable domain DAMVIQNPRYQVTQFGKPVTLSCSQTLNHNVMYWYQQKSSQAPKLLFHYYDKDFNNEADTPDNFQSRRPNTSFCFLDIRSPGLGDTAMYLCATSKAPRVNSGANVLTFGAGSRLTVL.

The chain couples TRBV5-6 to TRBJ2-5; the match to TRBD1 covers 10 bases. The CDR3 is 15 residues long. Germline CDR1 is SGHDT and CDR2 is YYEEEE. Trimming at V came to 2 bases and at J to 4 bases, leaving 5 bases not matched to a gene. The CDR3 is CASSLGTGVVETQYF. CDR3 DNA: TGTGCCAGCAGCTTAGGGACAGGGGTGGTAGAGACCCAGTACTTC.

This clone was picked up one time. The CDR3: CASSEARTQYF. The DNA for the CDR3 is TGTGCCAGCAGTGAAGCGCGGACCCAGTACTTC. The V call is TRBV2, the J call TRBJ2-5, with D hard to call. The length of the CDR3 is 11 residues. Trimming took 0 bases from V and 7 from J, leaving 3 bases between them. Germline V gene lookup returns CDR1 SNHLY and CDR2 FYNNEI.

The chain employs TRBV7-9 and TRBJ1-1, with D perhaps matching TRBD1 (6 bases). V dropped 5 bases and J dropped 1 base, with 14 bases sitting between them. The CDR3 is 15 amino acids. Germline-derived CDR1 and CDR2 are SEHNR and FQNEAQ (reference sequence). CDR3 nucleotides: TGTGCCAGCAGCAGCGCGGGGGCACAGAACACTGAAGCTTTCTTT. Amino acids: CASSSAGAQNTEAFF.

The chain is built from TRBV12-3 or TRBV12-4 and TRBJ1-2; D is ambiguous. The CDR3 totals 13 residues. With 3 bases removed from V and 1 base from J, the gap between germline ends came to 6 bases. The CDR3 coding sequence is TGTGCCAGCAGTTTTAAACTTAACTATGGCTACACCTTC. This translates into CASSFKLNYGYTF.

This chain links TRBV5-4 with TRBJ2-1; D gene ambiguous. Germline lookup yields CDR1 SGHNT and CDR2 YYREEE (reference sequence). Trimming left V 4 bases short and J 6 bases short, with 11 bases between. The CDR3 loop spans 13 amino acids. The chain's CDR3 is CASSPPSVNEQFF. In nucleotides, the CDR3 is TGTGCCAGCAGCCCGCCCAGCGTCAATGAGCAGTTCTTC.

The chain carries TRBV5-1 and TRBJ2-1, with D perhaps TRBD2 (6 bases). This CDR3 contains 16 residues. V was pared by 0 bases and J by 5 bases, with 15 bases between. CDR1 SGHRS and CDR2 YFSETQ come from the germline V gene. The CDR3 is CASSLAGWGEHNEQFF. CDR3 coding DNA: TGCGCCAGCAGCTTGGCCGGGTGGGGGGAACACAATGAGCAGTTCTTC.

This clone has just a few counts. V usage is TRBV11-3 and J usage is TRBJ2-7, with TRBD2 identical over 10 bases. CDR1 and CDR2 from the germline V gene are SGHNT and YENEEA. Trimming took 4 bases from V and 6 from J; bases not matched to a gene: 3. The CDR3 has 13 residues. CDR3: CASSSGLAAEQYF. The DNA for the CDR3 is TGTGCCAGCAGCTCAGGACTAGCGGCCGAGCAGTACTTC.

The V and J genes are TRBV3-1 (or the pseudogene TRBV3-2) and TRBJ2-1; TRBD2 is a possible D gene (5 bases). Trimming removed 1 base at V and 12 bases at J, with 13 bases between. The CDR3 contains 13 residues. From germline, CDR1 is LGHDT and CDR2 YNNKEL (reference sequence). The CDR3 loop reads CASSQVPASGQFF. DNA for the CDR3: TGTGCCAGCAGCCAAGTCCCGGCAAGCGGGCAGTTCTTC.

The V call is TRBV12-3 or TRBV12-4, the J call TRBJ1-1, with D unclear. With 3 bases removed from V and 0 bases from J, the gap between germline ends came to 5 bases. The CDR3 spans 13 residues. The chain's CDR3 is CASSFEVNTEAFF. In nucleotides, the CDR3 is TGTGCCAGCAGTTTTGAGGTGAACACTGAAGCTTTCTTT.

The chain has TRBV9 and TRBJ2-2; 10 nucleotides line up with TRBD2. The CDR3 length is 19 residues. Germline values: CDR1 SGDLS, CDR2 YYNGEE. The V and J ends lost 0 bases and 3 bases, in that order; junction bases with no gene match: 11. CDR3 residues: CASSVVVISGRFDTGELFF. Here the CDR3 DNA reads TGTGCCAGCAGCGTAGTAGTTATTAGCGGGAGGTTTGACACCGGGGAGCTGTTTTTT.

This rearrangement joins TRBV2 to TRBJ2-7; 7 nucleotides align to TRBD1. Germline values: CDR1 SNHLY, CDR2 FYNNEI. This CDR3 spans 13 amino acids. Germline trimming cut 5 bases from V and 3 bases from J; bases unmatched to any gene: 4. The CDR3 loop is CASSRQGNYEQYF. The CDR3 DNA is TGTGCCAGCAGTAGACAGGGCAACTACGAGCAGTACTTC.

The CDR3, as DNA: TGCGCCAGCAGTGAGTCGAGGGGAAACACCATATATTTT. Amino acids: CASSESRGNTIYF. The V call is TRBV10-2, the J call TRBJ1-3; D ambiguous. Trimming removed 0 bases from V and 4 bases from J, with 4 bases in between. Germline V CDR1 and CDR2: WSHSY, SAAADI. The CDR3 covers 13 residues.

This clone was detected a few times. V gene TRBV18 combines with J gene TRBJ2-1; tentatively, D is TRBD1 (5 bases). The CDR3 consists of 17 residues. V gave up 4 bases and J gave up 0 bases, with 16 bases separating them. Germline V gene lookup returns CDR1 KGHSH and CDR2 LQKENI. The CDR3 DNA is TGTGCCAGCTCACTGGAAATAACAGGAAGCTCCTACAATGAGCAGTTCTTC. This sequence encodes CASSLEITGSSYNEQFF. The full variable domain, with the rest looked up from reference TRBV18 and TRBJ2-1, is NAGVMQNPRHLVRRRGQEARLRCSPMKGHSHVYWYRQLPEEGLKFMVYLQKENIIDESGMPKERFSAEFPKEGPSILRIQQVVRGDSAAYFCASSLEITGSSYNEQFFGPGTRLTVL.